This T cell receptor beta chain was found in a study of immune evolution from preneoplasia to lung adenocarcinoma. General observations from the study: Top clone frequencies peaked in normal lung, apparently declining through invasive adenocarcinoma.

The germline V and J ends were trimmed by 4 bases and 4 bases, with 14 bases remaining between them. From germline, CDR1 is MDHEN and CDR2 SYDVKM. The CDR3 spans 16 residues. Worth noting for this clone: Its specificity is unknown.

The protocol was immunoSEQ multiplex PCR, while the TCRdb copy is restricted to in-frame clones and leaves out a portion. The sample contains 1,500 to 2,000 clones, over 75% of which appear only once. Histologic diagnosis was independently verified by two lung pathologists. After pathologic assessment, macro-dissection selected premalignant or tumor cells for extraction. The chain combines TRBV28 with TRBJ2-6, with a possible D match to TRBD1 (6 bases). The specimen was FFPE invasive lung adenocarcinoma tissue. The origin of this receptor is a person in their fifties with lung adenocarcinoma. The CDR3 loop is CASSSPGVTGANVLTF. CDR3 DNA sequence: TGTGCCAGCAGTTCCCCAGGGGTGACCGGGGCCAACGTCCTGACTTTC. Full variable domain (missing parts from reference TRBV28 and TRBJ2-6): DVKVTQSSRYLVKRTGEKVFLECVQDMDHENMFWYRQDPGLGLRLIYFSYDVKMKEKGDIPEGYSVSREKKERFSLILESASTNQTSMYLCASSSPGVTGANVLTFGAGSRLTVL.